The rows below give T cell receptor beta chains drawn from one sample of a study of blood T cell repertoires in COVID-19. The protocol was immunoSEQ multiplex PCR, while the TCRdb copy is restricted to in-frame clones and leaves out a portion. The repertoire holds about 280,000 clones, 88% seen once, with roughly 9% in the top ten. Sequencing input: peripheral blood. These receptors were collected from a man aged 18 to 35 with active or convalescent COVID-19. CDR3s include the opening cysteine and the closing phenylalanine or tryptophan. Fields, in order: clone size, D gene, J gene, V gene, CDR3 DNA, CDR3 protein. D genes are given only for firm matches. Expanded clones get a size class; other rows say once, few or many, or leave the size out.

- - TRBJ1-1 TRBV12-3/TRBV12-4 TGTGCCAGCAGTCCAAACACTGAAGCTTTCTTT CASSPNTEAFF
- TRBD2 TRBJ2-5 TRBV10-3 TGTGCCATCAGTGAGAAGCGGGGGGGTCAAGAGACCCAGTACTTC CAISEKRGGQETQYF
- - TRBJ2-7 TRBV7-2 TGTGCCAGCAGCTTGGGTGACAGTTACGAGCAGTACTTC CASSLGDSYEQYF
- TRBD2 TRBJ2-5 TRBV14 TGTGCCAGCAGCCCTCTAGCGGGGGGGCAGGAGACCCAGTACTTC CASSPLAGGQETQYF
- - TRBJ1-2 TRBV19 TGTGCCAGTAGTATAGGGAGGGTTGGCCTTAACTATGGCTACACCTTC CASSIGRVGLNYGYTF
few - TRBJ2-2 TRBV9 TGTGCCAGCAGCTCTCAAGGGGCAACCGGGGAGCTGTTTTTT CASSSQGATGELFF
few - TRBJ1-1 TRBV25-1 TGTGCCAGCACCCCCGACTGGGTCACTGAAGCTTTCTTT CASTPDWVTEAFF
- TRBD2 TRBJ2-5 TRBV6-6 TGTGCCAGCAGTTCGACTAGCGGGGGGAACCAAGAGACCCAGTACTTC CASSSTSGGNQETQYF
- - TRBJ2-1 TRBV6-2/TRBV6-3 TGTGCCAGCAGTTCCAGGGACAATGAGCAGTTCTTC CASSSRDNEQFF
- TRBD1 TRBJ1-5 TRBV4-1 TGCGCCAGCAGCCTTGGACAGGGGGGAGGTAGCAATCAGCCCCAGCATTTT CASSLGQGGGSNQPQHF
- - TRBJ1-1 TRBV4-1 TGCGCCAGCAGCCCTTTGCCCGGCCAGGGAAAACCTGAAGCTTTCTTT CASSPLPGQGKPEAFF
- - TRBJ1-2 TRBV11-2 TGTGCCAGCAGCTCAAGGGGTACCTTC CASSSRGTF
- - TRBJ1-1 TRBV5-1 TGCGCCAGCAGCAGTAACATGAACACTGAAGCTTTCTTT CASSSNMNTEAFF
- - TRBJ2-7 TRBV19 TGTGCCAGTAGTTCCCGGGACACTCCTCGGGAGCAGTACTTC CASSSRDTPREQYF
once - TRBJ2-3 TRBV7-9 TGTGCCAGCAGCCTTGCCTCAGGGACAACGCAGTATTTT CASSLASGTTQYF
- - TRBJ1-2 TRBV6-5 TGTGCCAGCAGTTACTCGACAGGATACTATGGCTACACCTTC CASSYSTGYYGYTF
- - TRBJ1-5 TRBV9 TGTGCCAGCAGCTTCACAGGGCTTCAGCCCCAGCATTTT CASSFTGLQPQHF
- TRBD1 TRBJ1-1 TRBV10-3 TGTGCCATCAAGGGGACAGGGGCGAACACTGAAGCTTTCTTT CAIKGTGANTEAFF
- TRBD2 TRBJ2-1 TRBV11-2 TGTGCCAGCAGCTTAGTGAGAGGCGGACTAGGGCCCAATGAGCAGTTCTTC CASSLVRGGLGPNEQFF
- - TRBJ2-3 TRBV7-8 TGTGCCAGCAGCTTAGCCGAGACTAGGCAGTATTTT CASSLAETRQYF
once TRBD2 TRBJ2-1 TRBV7-2 TGTGCCAGCAGCTTAGGAGGGACTAGCGGGGACAATGAGCAGTTCTTC CASSLGGTSGDNEQFF
- TRBD1 TRBJ2-5 TRBV11-3 TGTGCCAGCAGCTTAGGACAGGGGCAAGAGACCCAGTACTTC CASSLGQGQETQYF
- TRBD1 TRBJ1-2 TRBV7-9 TGTGCCAGCAGCTCAGGGACAGGGGAGGCTGGCTACACCTTC CASSSGTGEAGYTF
few - TRBJ2-3 TRBV2 TGTGCCAGCAGTGAAGCTTTCCAGAATACGCAGTATTTT CASSEAFQNTQYF
once - TRBJ2-2 TRBV28 TGTGCCAGCATGAGTTGGACCGGGGAGCTGTTTTTT CASMSWTGELFF
once TRBD2 TRBJ2-7 TRBV4-1 TGCGCCAGCAGCCAAGTTGCGGGGGTGCGTTGGTACGAGCAGTACTTC CASSQVAGVRWYEQYF
- TRBD1 TRBJ2-1 TRBV28 TGTGCCAGCAGTCCATGGACAGGGATGCATGAGCAGTTCTTC CASSPWTGMHEQFF
- TRBD1 TRBJ1-2 TRBV29-1 TGCAGCGTCCGACAGGGGGCGTCTTACTATGGCTACACCTTC CSVRQGASYYGYTF
- - TRBJ2-7 TRBV27 TGTGCCAGCGGGGAGACTCCCTACGAGCAGTACTTC CASGETPYEQYF
- TRBD1 TRBJ1-6 TRBV3-1/TRBV3-2 TGTGCCAGCAGCCAAGGTGACAGGGTTAATTCACCCCTCCACTTT CASSQGDRVNSPLHF
- - TRBJ1-3 TRBV28 TGTGCCAGCAGTTTACGTCGGGGCTCTGGAAACACCATATATTTT CASSLRRGSGNTIYF